Below are 28 T cell receptor beta chains sequenced from a single sample in a study of cytomegalovirus exposure and HLA in healthy donors. Profiled with immunoSEQ multiplex PCR; TCRdb holds only in-frame clones, not every one. The sample lists 190,000 or so clones, 80% to 85% occurring once. Sample: PBMCs. The receptors were gathered from a woman between 18 and 30 years old in good health and CMV-seropositive.

The chain is built from TRBV5-4 and TRBJ2-3; 11 nucleotides match TRBD2. The trim removed 0 bases at V and 4 bases at J, leaving 4 bases unmatched. CDR3 size: 16 residues. Germline V gives CDR1 SGHNT, CDR2 YYREEE (reference sequence). CDR3 DNA sequence: TGTGCCAGCAGCTTGGTTCCTAGCGGGGGGCCAGATACGCAGTATTTT. It codes for CASSLVPSGGPDTQYF.

The chain has TRBV6-5 and TRBJ1-1, with 11 bases fitting TRBD1. With 6 bases clipped from V and 13 bases from J, the junction kept 10 bases outside the gene matches. Germline CDR1 reads MNHEY; CDR2 reads SVGAGI. This CDR3 comprises 13 residues. CDR3 in DNA: TGTGCCAGCAGACCGGGACAGGGGGGGTTTGTTTTCTTT. Its translation: CASRPGQGGFVFF.

The chain recombines TRBV7-8 with TRBJ2-3; TRBD1 matches at 8 bases. The CDR3 runs to 15 residues. With 1 base clipped from V and 4 bases from J, the junction kept 4 bases outside the gene matches. Germline V gives CDR1 SGHVS, CDR2 FQNEAQ. This CDR3 reads CASSLVDRGADTQYF. In DNA, the CDR3 is TGTGCCAGCAGCTTAGTTGACAGGGGTGCAGATACGCAGTATTTT.

The chain links TRBV7-9 to TRBJ2-1, with D possibly matching TRBD1 (8 bases). Trimming left V 6 bases short and J 7 bases short, with 13 bases between. This CDR3 spans 13 amino acids. Germline assignment: CDR1 SEHNR and CDR2 FQNEAQ (reference sequence). The CDR3 DNA reads TGTGCCAGCAGGACAGGGGAGGGGAATGAGCAGTTCTTC. It encodes CASRTGEGNEQFF. Using reference TRBV7-9 and TRBJ2-1 for the parts outside the CDR3, the full variable domain is DTGVSQNPRHKITKRGQNVTFRCDPISEHNRLYWYRQTLGQGPEFLTYFQNEAQLEKSRLLSDRFSAERPKGSFSTLEIQRTEQGDSAMYLCASRTGEGNEQFFGPGTRLTVL.

Only one count was recorded for this clone. This chain links TRBV19 with TRBJ2-7, with TRBD2 identical over 7 bases. Trimming took 3 bases from V and 0 from J; bases not matched to a gene: 5. The germline gives CDR1 LNHDA, CDR2 SQIVND (reference sequence). There are 15 residues in the CDR3. In DNA, the CDR3 is TGTGCCAGTAGTATCACCAGCGGGGACTCCTACGAGCAGTACTTC. Translated, it gives CASSITSGDSYEQYF.

The chain carries TRBV12-2 and TRBJ2-2; the tabulated D call, TRBD1, remains unverified against the DNA. TRBV12-2 is marked as a pseudogene. This CDR3 spans 15 amino acids. The CDR3, as DNA: TGTGCAAGCCAGCAAACAGGGACCGACACCGGGGAGCTGTTTTTT. Amino acids: CASQQTGTDTGELFF.

The chain combines TRBV6-6 with TRBJ2-3, with no clear D. The CDR3 is 11 amino acids. With 7 bases removed from V and 6 bases from J, the gap between germline ends came to 8 bases. Germline values: CDR1 MNHNY, CDR2 SVGAGI (reference sequence). The CDR3 sequence is CASTQFDTQYF. In nucleotides, the CDR3 is TGTGCCAGCACCCAATTCGATACGCAGTATTTT.

This sequence joins TRBV20-1 and TRBJ2-1; weak D call: TRBD2 (6 bases). Trimming pared 0 bases from V and 12 bases from J, leaving 9 bases between. This CDR3 spans 11 amino acids. CDR1 DFQATT and CDR2 SNEGSKA come from the germline V gene (reference sequence). CDR3 amino acids: CSARDVGGQFF. CDR3 sequence (DNA): TGCAGTGCTAGAGATGTCGGGGGGCAGTTCTTC.

This clone appeared once. V usage is TRBV6-5 and J usage is TRBJ2-7, with D tentatively TRBD1 (6 bases). The CDR3 has 13 amino acids. The V end lost 5 bases, the J end lost 0 bases, and 8 bases lay between the germline ends. Per the germline V gene, CDR1 is MNHEY and CDR2 is SVGAGI. The CDR3 loop reads CASSRDNSYEQYF. The CDR3 region has the DNA TGTGCCAGCAGTCGGGACAACTCCTACGAGCAGTACTTC.

The rearrangement joins TRBV9 to TRBJ2-2; TRBD2 might be the D (6 bases). CDR3 size: 14 residues. The germline V gene has CDR1 SGDLS and CDR2 YYNGEE. Trimming shortened V by 3 bases and J by 6 bases, and 12 bases separated the two germline ends. CDR3 nucleotides: TGTGCCAGCAGCGCGGACTGGGGGGCCGGGGAGCTGTTTTTT. It yields the protein CASSADWGAGELFF. Full variable domain (outside the CDR3, taken from reference TRBV9 and TRBJ2-2): DSGVTQTPKHLITATGQRVTLRCSPRSGDLSVYWYQQSLDQGLQFLIQYYNGEERAKGNILERFSAQQFPDLHSELNLSSLELGDSALYFCASSADWGAGELFFGEGSRLTVL.

The chain carries TRBV5-6 and TRBJ1-2; TRBD1 matches 8 bases. This CDR3 contains 18 residues. CDR1 SGHDT and CDR2 YYEEEE come from the germline V gene. The V gene end was trimmed by 0 bases and the J gene end by 1 base; junction bases not matched to a gene: 11. CDR3 sequence reads: CASSLAGQGEGVNYGYTF. The CDR3 region has the DNA TGTGCCAGCAGCTTGGCCGGACAGGGAGAAGGCGTTAACTATGGCTACACCTTC.

The V and J genes are TRBV19 and TRBJ1-5; a possible D gene is TRBD1 (6 bases). This CDR3 is 16 amino acids long. The V gene's germline CDR1 is LNHDA and CDR2 SQIVND (reference sequence). V was shortened by 5 bases and J by 4 bases, with 18 bases between the two germline ends. The chain's CDR3 is CASSYIVGQRNQPQHF. CDR3 bases: TGTGCCAGTAGTTATATAGTGGGACAACGGAATCAGCCCCAGCATTTT.

This chain connects TRBV4-1 to TRBJ2-7, with D possibly matching TRBD1 (6 bases). CDR1 is MGHRA, CDR2 YSYEKL, per germline. The CDR3 spans 16 residues. V lost 1 base to trimming and J lost 2 bases, with 15 bases between them. For the CDR3, the DNA is TGCGCCAGCAGCCAAGGCCCCCCCGCAGGGGCCTACGAGCAGTACTTC. Translated, it gives CASSQGPPAGAYEQYF.

In this sample, this clone turned up once. J is TRBJ2-7 and V is TRBV10-2; D remains ambiguous. CDR3 length equals 13 residues. Germline CDR1 and CDR2: WSHSY and SAAADI. V was trimmed by 2 bases and J by 5 bases, leaving 10 bases between them. The CDR3 DNA follows: TGCGCCAGCAGTGAGGACTCCCGCGACGAGCAGTACTTC. It codes for CASSEDSRDEQYF.

This sequence joins TRBV6-1 and TRBJ1-3; D unresolved. Germline CDR1 MNHNS, CDR2 SASEGT. CDR3 length: 14 amino acids. Trimming stripped 6 bases from V and 0 bases from J, with 9 bases between. The CDR3 nucleotides are TGTGCCAGCAGAGTCGACACCTCTGGAAACACCATATATTTT. The encoded protein is CASRVDTSGNTIYF.

The chain joins TRBV19 to TRBJ1-1; D might be TRBD1 (6 bases). Germline CDR1 LNHDA, CDR2 SQIVND (reference sequence). CDR3 length: 14 amino acids. Between the trimmed V and J ends, which lost 2 bases and 6 bases, there was a span of 13 bases. The DNA of the CDR3 is TGTGCCAGTAGTATACTTAGGGGGACCTCTGAAGCTTTCTTT. Its protein product is CASSILRGTSEAFF.

J is TRBJ1-5 and V is TRBV6-6, with TRBD1 matching over 7 bases. Germline assignment: CDR1 MNHNY and CDR2 SVGAGI (reference sequence). The CDR3 has 12 residues. Trimming cost V 5 bases and J 11 bases; bases outside gene matches: 6. CDR3 loop: CASSQTGEAQHF. DNA for the CDR3: TGTGCCAGCAGTCAAACAGGGGAAGCCCAGCATTTT.

This clone has a single count. This chain joins TRBV7-9 and TRBJ2-3; D might be TRBD1 (6 bases). Germline V gene data show CDR1 as SEHNR and CDR2 as FQNEAQ (reference sequence). There are 14 residues in the CDR3. CDR3 bases: TGTGCATCAGCCCTCGGGACAATCGTAGATACGCAGTATTTT. As protein: CASALGTIVDTQYF.

This sequence joins TRBV25-1 and TRBJ2-5, with 12 bases fitting TRBD2. The V gene's germline CDR1 is MGHDK and CDR2 SYGVNS. Trimming at V came to 0 bases and at J to 2 bases, leaving 7 bases not matched to a gene. This CDR3 is built from 18 residues. CDR3 region: CASSEYVGLAGQQETQYF. CDR3 nucleotides: TGTGCCAGCAGTGAATACGTTGGACTAGCGGGACAACAAGAGACCCAGTACTTC.

The V gene is TRBV2, the J gene TRBJ2-1, with D unclear. The CDR3 loop spans 14 amino acids. With 2 bases removed from V and 5 bases from J, the gap between germline ends came to 10 bases. Germline V gene data show CDR1 as SNHLY and CDR2 as FYNNEI. DNA of the CDR3: TGTGCCAGCAGTGAAACTTCACGGGACAATGAGCAGTTCTTC. This sequence encodes CASSETSRDNEQFF.

The rearrangement links TRBV4-2 to TRBJ2-1; TRBD2 matches 9 bases. Trimming removed 7 bases from V and 7 bases from J; junction bases left unmatched: 8. The germline CDR1 and CDR2 sequences are LGHNA and YNFKEQ. The CDR3 sequence is 14 residues long. CDR3 residues: CASTLAGGGNEQFF. The CDR3 region has the DNA TGTGCCAGCACTCTGGCGGGGGGGGGAAATGAGCAGTTCTTC.

The chain recombines TRBV7-6 with TRBJ2-2; no clear D gene. V dropped 5 bases and J dropped 3 bases, with 4 bases sitting between them. In germline, CDR1 is SGHVS, CDR2 FNYEAQ. The CDR3 contains 12 residues. The CDR3 region is CASSLYTGELFF. The CDR3 bases are TGTGCCAGCAGCCTATACACCGGGGAGCTGTTTTTT.

The V gene is TRBV4-3, the J gene TRBJ2-3, with no clear D. The CDR3 spans 15 residues. The germline V gene has CDR1 LGHNA and CDR2 YSLEER. The ends were cut back, 1 base at V and 2 bases at J, with 10 bases in the middle. The CDR3 nucleotides read TGCGCCAGCAGCCAAGGGTCCTTAGTCACAGATACGCAGTATTTT. Protein: CASSQGSLVTDTQYF.

Remarks on this clone: An end of the junction does not agree with germline; a read error may underlie this. The CDR3 DNA reads as TGTGCCAGCAGTCCCCCAGTGAACTTC. It yields the protein CASSPPVNF. This chain links TRBV2 with TRBJ2-5; the D is unclear. Germline V lookup: CDR1 SNHLY, CDR2 FYNNEI. This CDR3 is built from 9 residues.

The chain joins TRBV5-8 to TRBJ1-5, with D hard to call. V shed 7 bases and J shed 0 bases, with 5 bases lying between them. This CDR3 region has 12 residues. The germline CDR1 and CDR2 sequences are SGHTS and YDEGEE. The DNA of the CDR3 is TGTGCCAGCGGAGGTAGCAATCAGCCCCAGCATTTT. Translating it yields CASGGSNQPQHF.

V is TRBV9 and J is TRBJ2-2; D gene ambiguous. Germline assignment: CDR1 SGDLS and CDR2 YYNGEE. This CDR3 contains 12 residues. V lost 0 bases and J lost 7, with 4 bases in between. CDR3: CASSVDGGELFF. The CDR3 DNA is TGTGCCAGCAGCGTAGACGGCGGGGAGCTGTTTTTT.

The chain uses TRBV5-1 and TRBJ2-7, with D perhaps TRBD2 (5 bases). The V and J ends lost 0 bases and 0 bases respectively, with 10 bases between them. This CDR3 contains 15 residues. Germline-derived CDR1 and CDR2 are SGHRS and YFSETQ. CDR3 in amino acids: CASSLAGISSYEQYF. The CDR3 region has the DNA TGCGCCAGCAGCTTGGCCGGGATTAGCTCCTACGAGCAGTACTTC.

The V gene is TRBV19, the J gene TRBJ1-2; 8 bases are a match to TRBD1. Trimming took 3 bases from V and 6 from J; bases not matched to a gene: 3. CDR1 and CDR2 (germline): LNHDA, SQIVND (reference sequence). This CDR3 is built from 13 residues. CDR3 residues: CASSILDRDGYTF. The CDR3 DNA reads as TGTGCCAGTAGTATCCTGGACAGGGATGGCTACACCTTC.